What follows are 5 T cell receptor beta chains derived from one specimen sequenced in a study of blood T cells in healthy people across ages. For the second PCR, which ran for about 6 to 11 cycles, a sample-barcoded 5' primer and a J-beta primer mix were used. TCRdb passed the 5' RACE reads through MiXCR, listing each CDR3 protein once. The table includes hundreds of thousands of distinct CDR3 sequences, about 21% detected once. The sequencing input was blood. These receptors originate from an older man in good health.

This clonotype was observed a few times. V gene TRBV29-1 combines with J gene TRBJ2-5; 10 bases are shared with TRBD2. The CDR3 consists of 14 residues. V was pared by 4 bases and J by 3 bases, with 5 bases of the junction left unmatched. Per the germline V gene, CDR1 is SQVTM and CDR2 is ANQGSEA. The CDR3 region is CSVAASGSEETQYF. CDR3 bases: TGCAGCGTTGCGGCTAGCGGGAGCGAAGAGACCCAGTACTTC.

This clonotype was recorded a few times. V usage is TRBV29-1 and J usage is TRBJ1-5; 7 nucleotides align to TRBD1. The V segment lost 4 bases and the J segment 5 bases; nucleotides outside the gene matches: 11. The CDR3 extends over 15 amino acids. Germline CDR1 is SQVTM and CDR2 is ANQGSEA. The CDR3 here is CSVADRTGSHQPQHF. The CDR3 nucleotides are TGCAGCGTTGCGGACAGGACGGGGAGCCATCAGCCCCAGCATTTT.

This clonotype was seen at least ten times. The chain links TRBV19 to TRBJ2-5; 7 bases are shared with TRBD2. The CDR3 is 15 amino acids. J lost 1 base, V lost 6 bases, and 8 bases had no gene match. Germline-derived CDR1 and CDR2 are LNHDA and SQIVND (reference sequence). The CDR3 coding sequence is TGTGCCAGTAGAACCGGGACTATGCTCCAAGAGACCCAGTACTTC. Its translation: CASRTGTMLQETQYF.

This clonotype was seen a handful of times. The rearrangement joins TRBV5-1 to TRBJ1-2; 8 bases are shared with TRBD1. V shed 8 bases and J 4 bases; nucleotides not matched to a gene: 10. Germline CDR1 SGHRS, CDR2 YFSETQ. This CDR3 has 14 amino acids. Written as DNA, the CDR3 is TGCGCCAGTAGCGCAGGGGGCATGGTCTATGGCTACACCTTC. Translated, it gives CASSAGGMVYGYTF.

The rearrangement links TRBV27 to TRBJ2-1; TRBD2 might be the D (6 bases). Germline lookup yields CDR1 MNHEY and CDR2 SMNVEV (reference sequence). V lost 6 bases and J lost 6, with 12 bases in between. The CDR3 runs 13 residues. The chain's CDR3 is CASRALATNEQFF. In DNA form, the CDR3 reads TGTGCCAGCAGAGCGCTAGCGACCAATGAGCAGTTCTTC.